A single sample is the source of the 20 T cell receptor beta chains below, sequenced in a study of blood T cell repertoires in COVID-19. Measured with immunoSEQ multiplex PCR; TCRdb has only the in-frame clones, and not every one. In the table there are a few hundred thousand clones, over 70% of which are singletons. The sample consisted of peripheral blood. The receptors shown here come from a woman between 45 and 65 years old with acute or convalescent COVID-19.

The table lists this clone with a few counts. This chain uses TRBV5-4 with TRBJ2-2; possible D gene TRBD2, 6 bases. The CDR3 extends over 15 amino acids. The germline CDR1 and CDR2 sequences are SGHNT and YYREEE (reference sequence). Trimming took 0 bases from V and 5 from J, leaving 11 bases between them. CDR3 sequence (DNA): TGTGCCAGCAGCTTGGGGGCGGGGCAAACCGGGGAGCTGTTTTTT. Its translation is CASSLGAGQTGELFF.

The V and J genes are TRBV11-2 and TRBJ1-5, with D maybe TRBD1 (6 bases). Trimming left V 5 bases short and J 4 bases short, with 12 bases between. The CDR3 consists of 14 residues. CDR1 is SGHAT, CDR2 FQNNGV, per germline. The CDR3 DNA follows: TGTGCCAGCAGCCGCCTAGGGACAAATCAGCCCCAGCATTTT. Residues: CASSRLGTNQPQHF. The variable domain in full, completed from reference TRBV11-2 and TRBJ1-5, reads EAGVAQSPRYKIIEKRQSVAFWCNPISGHATLYWYQQILGQGPKLLIQFQNNGVVDDSQLPKDRFSAERLKGVDSTLKIQPAKLEDSAVYLCASSRLGTNQPQHFGDGTRLSIL.

This chain connects TRBV9 to TRBJ1-5; unclear D gene. Deletions cut 4 bases from V and 6 bases from J, with 17 bases between. This CDR3 has 15 amino acids. Germline loops: CDR1 SGDLS, CDR2 YYNGEE. The CDR3 DNA is TGTGCCAGCAGCTCCGGCATAGGCGCGGGTCAGCCCCAGCATTTT. It translates to CASSSGIGAGQPQHF.

The gene calls are TRBV30 and TRBJ2-4; possible D gene TRBD2, 6 bases. V was clipped by 8 bases and J by 0 bases, with 17 bases between them. CDR3 length: 15 amino acids. Germline V CDR1 and CDR2: GTSNPN, SVGIG (reference sequence). CDR3 in DNA: TGTGCCGCTGGGAGGTCTCCAATAGCCAAAAACATTCAGTACTTC. Translated, it gives CAAGRSPIAKNIQYF.

The chain carries TRBV7-3 and TRBJ1-3, with a tentative D call TRBD1 (6 bases). Trimming cost V 6 bases and J 4 bases, with 13 bases left between them. In germline, CDR1 is SGHTA, CDR2 FQGTGA. This CDR3 contains 14 residues. This chain's CDR3 is CASSLQGSGNTIYF. CDR3 coding DNA: TGTGCCAGCAGTCTACAGGGTTCAGGAAACACCATATATTTT.

The genes are TRBV5-1 and TRBJ2-3; TRBD2 is a possible D gene (5 bases). Germline-derived CDR1 and CDR2 are SGHRS and YFSETQ. The CDR3 extends over 15 amino acids. Deletions cut 0 bases from V and 4 bases from J, with 12 bases between. CDR3 nucleotides: TGCGCCAGCAGCTTGGGGCCGGGGTTCGCAGATACGCAGTATTTT. Its translation: CASSLGPGFADTQYF.

J is TRBJ1-1 and V is TRBV2, with TRBD1 as a possible D gene (5 bases). Trimming took 3 bases from V and 4 from J, leaving 12 bases between them. CDR1 is SNHLY, CDR2 FYNNEI, per germline. This CDR3 region has 14 residues. The CDR3 protein is CASSEWTGGTEAFF. CDR3 nucleotide sequence: TGTGCCAGCAGTGAGTGGACCGGGGGCACTGAAGCTTTCTTT.

The V call is TRBV2, the J call TRBJ1-1, with TRBD1 matching 7 bases. J was trimmed by 4 bases and V by 5 bases; bases with no gene match: 10. Germline V CDR1 and CDR2: SNHLY, FYNNEI. CDR3 length: 15 residues. The CDR3 nucleotides read TGTGCCAGCAGTCTCCTACAGGGGCTGGGCACTGAAGCTTTCTTT. Amino acid sequence: CASSLLQGLGTEAFF.

V gene TRBV5-4 combines with J gene TRBJ1-1; tentative D call: TRBD1 (6 bases). The germline V gene has CDR1 SGHNT and CDR2 YYREEE (reference sequence). The CDR3 consists of 15 residues. V shed 2 bases and J shed 5 bases, with 16 bases lying between them. The CDR3 here is CASSLAEGGGTEAFF. DNA of the CDR3: TGTGCCAGCAGCTTAGCCGAGGGGGGGGGAACTGAAGCTTTCTTT. The whole variable domain, remainder taken from reference TRBV5-4 and TRBJ1-1, is ETGVTQSPTHLIKTRGQQVTLRCSSQSGHNTVSWYQQALGQGPQFIFQYYREEENGRGNFPPRFSGLQFPNYSSELNVNALELDDSALYLCASSLAEGGGTEAFFGQGTRLTVV.

V usage is TRBV27 and J usage is TRBJ2-7; D is perhaps TRBD2 (6 bases). The CDR3 loop spans 15 amino acids. V lost 3 bases and J 0 bases, leaving 12 bases between the germline ends. Germline V gene lookup returns CDR1 MNHEY and CDR2 SMNVEV (reference sequence). This chain's CDR3 is CASSLKDGSSYEQYF. In DNA form, the CDR3 reads TGTGCCAGCAGTTTGAAGGACGGGAGCTCCTACGAGCAGTACTTC.

The chain links TRBV6-6 to TRBJ2-4, with 9 bases aligning to TRBD1. V shed 4 bases, J shed 0 bases, and the junction held 4 bases outside the gene matches. The germline CDR1 and CDR2 sequences are MNHNY and SVGAGI (reference sequence). The CDR3 length is 16 residues. CDR3 protein: CASSSQGALAKNIQYF. The CDR3 bases are TGTGCCAGCAGTTCACAGGGGGCCCTAGCCAAAAACATTCAGTACTTC.

This chain uses TRBV5-6 with TRBJ1-1; D possibly corresponds to TRBD1 (5 bases). The V end lost 4 bases, the J end lost 6 bases, and 13 bases lay between the germline ends. Germline lookup yields CDR1 SGHDT and CDR2 YYEEEE. The CDR3 contains 13 residues. Written as DNA, the CDR3 is TGTGCCAGCAGCCGAAGCGGGGGATCTGAAGCTTTCTTT. It is translated as CASSRSGGSEAFF.

The J gene is TRBJ2-1, the V gene TRBV5-1; 12 bases agree with TRBD2. CDR3 size: 16 residues. The trim removed 4 bases at V and 2 bases at J, leaving 4 bases unmatched. CDR1 is SGHRS, CDR2 YFSETQ, per germline. In DNA form, the CDR3 reads TGCGCCAGCAGCCCCTGGACTAGCGGGGCCTACAATGAGCAGTTCTTC. Protein sequence: CASSPWTSGAYNEQFF.

The chain links TRBV12-5 to TRBJ1-6, with D unresolved. V was cut by 6 bases and J by 0 bases, with 9 bases left in between. The germline V gene encodes CDR1 LGHNT and CDR2 FRNRAP. The CDR3 has 15 residues. This CDR3 is CASGGVSSYNSPLHF. CDR3 DNA: TGTGCTAGTGGGGGAGTTAGCTCCTATAATTCACCCCTCCACTTT.

The gene calls are TRBV15 and TRBJ2-2, with D perhaps matching TRBD1 (5 bases). V lost 0 bases to trimming and J lost 2 bases, with 10 bases between them. CDR3 length: 16 amino acids. Germline CDR1 is LNHNV and CDR2 is YYDKDF (reference sequence). This chain's CDR3 is CATSRERGTNTGELFF. The DNA of the CDR3 is TGTGCCACCAGCAGAGAAAGGGGAACTAACACCGGGGAGCTGTTTTTT.

The genes are TRBV5-1 and TRBJ1-1, with 7 positions matching TRBD1. CDR3 length: 15 amino acids. V shed 0 bases and J 5 bases; nucleotides not matched to a gene: 7. Germline loops: CDR1 SGHRS, CDR2 YFSETQ. CDR3 loop: CASSLDEAGGTEAFF. CDR3 nucleotides: TGCGCCAGCAGCTTGGATGAGGCAGGGGGGACTGAAGCTTTCTTT.

This chain uses TRBV18 with TRBJ2-1, with TRBD1 matching 10 bases. The CDR3 consists of 14 residues. Germline CDR1 reads KGHSH; CDR2 reads LQKENI. Trimming took 7 bases from V and 8 from J; bases not matched to a gene: 8. The CDR3 spells CASFPTGTGDEQFF. The CDR3 DNA follows: TGTGCCAGCTTCCCGACCGGGACAGGGGATGAGCAGTTCTTC.

The chain couples TRBV5-1 to TRBJ2-1; the D gene is possibly TRBD1 (5 bases). The CDR3 contains 15 residues. V dropped 1 base and J dropped 3 bases, with 11 bases sitting between them. Germline lookup yields CDR1 SGHRS and CDR2 YFSETQ. The CDR3 region has the DNA TGCGCCAGCAGCTTGCAGGGTCTAAACTACAATGAGCAGTTCTTC. The encoded protein is CASSLQGLNYNEQFF.

This chain links TRBV2 with TRBJ2-7, with TRBD1 matching 9 bases. V lost 8 bases and J lost 4; bases outside the gene matches: 3. Germline V gene data show CDR1 as SNHLY and CDR2 as FYNNEI. This CDR3 spans 12 amino acids. The CDR3 region is CASCGQGYEQYV. The CDR3 bases are TGTGCCAGCTGCGGACAGGGGTACGAGCAGTACGTC.

The CDR3 region is CASSLRLTGEDTQYF. For the CDR3, the DNA is TGTGCCAGCAGCTTGCGACTAACAGGGGAGGATACGCAGTATTTT. This rearrangement joins TRBV5-4 to TRBJ2-3, with 7 bases lining up with TRBD1. V lost 1 base to trimming and J lost 6 bases; unmatched junction nucleotides: 8. Looked up from germline, CDR1 is SGHNT and CDR2 is YYREEE (reference sequence). The CDR3 totals 15 residues.